These 4 T cell receptor beta chains came from one sample sequenced in a study of PD-L1 blockade in urothelial cancer (dated by TCRdb to the late 2010s). Libraries were built with the immunoSEQ multiplex PCR assay. What TCRdb holds here is the immuneACCESS table cut down to in-frame rearrangements. Part of the clones is not present; checked against another copy, under half of the missing clones reflect an unresolved V gene, and the others are unexplained. The sample records roughly 50,000 clones, approximately 85% of which are singletons. The ten largest clones take up 15% to 18% of the sample. In light of the paper, this sample's time point label describes: pretreatment peripheral blood. Specimen: PBMCs, collected around atezolizumab (anti-PD-L1) treatment. Receptors were obtained from an older man with urothelial cancer.

The chain has TRBV18 and TRBJ1-4; TRBD1 matches 8 bases. Germline CDR1 and CDR2: KGHSH and LQKENI. The CDR3 loop spans 17 amino acids. V was pared by 3 bases and J by 0 bases, with 6 bases of the junction left unmatched. The CDR3 DNA is TGTGCCAGCTCACCGATGACAGGGGCTGCAACTAATGAAAAACTGTTTTTT. It is translated as CASSPMTGAATNEKLFF.

The chain couples TRBV7-2 to TRBJ2-7, with a weak D call TRBD1 (7 bases). V dropped 6 bases and J dropped 5 bases, with 20 bases sitting between them. The CDR3 spans 15 residues. CDR1 is SGHTA and CDR2 is FQGNSA in the germline V gene. The CDR3 sequence: CASRPGQVTGDEQYF. CDR3 nucleotide sequence: TGTGCCAGCAGACCCGGACAGGTCACGGGGGACGAGCAGTACTTC.

The rearrangement joins TRBV25-1 to TRBJ2-7, with unresolved D. The V end was cut by 3 bases, the J end by 2 bases, with 14 bases between. The CDR3 loop spans 15 amino acids. Looked up from germline, CDR1 is MGHDK and CDR2 is SYGVNS. CDR3 loop: CASSDPSQSTYEQYF. DNA for the CDR3: TGTGCCAGCAGTGACCCATCACAGAGTACCTACGAGCAGTACTTC.

V and J are TRBV10-3 and TRBJ2-7; no reliable D call. V dropped 0 bases and J dropped 3 bases, with 6 bases sitting between them. CDR1 is ENHRY and CDR2 is SYGVKD in the germline V gene. The CDR3 covers 13 residues. CDR3 region: CAISESQDYEQYF. The CDR3 bases are TGTGCCATCAGTGAGTCGCAGGACTACGAGCAGTACTTC.